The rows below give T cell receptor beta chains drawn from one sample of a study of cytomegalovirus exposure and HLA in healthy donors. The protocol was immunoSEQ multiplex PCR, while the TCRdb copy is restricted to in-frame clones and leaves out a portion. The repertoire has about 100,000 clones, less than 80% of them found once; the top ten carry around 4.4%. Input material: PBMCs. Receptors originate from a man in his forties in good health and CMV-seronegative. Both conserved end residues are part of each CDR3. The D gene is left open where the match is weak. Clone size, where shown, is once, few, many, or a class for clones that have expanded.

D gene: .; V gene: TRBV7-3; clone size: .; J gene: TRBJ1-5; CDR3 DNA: TGTGCCAGCAGCTTAGCACAGGGTCAGCCCCAGCATTTT; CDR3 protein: CASSLAQGQPQHF
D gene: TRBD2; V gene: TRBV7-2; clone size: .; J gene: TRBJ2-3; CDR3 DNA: TGTGCCAGCAGCTTAAATGAGCGGGGGGGCACAGATACGCAGTATTTT; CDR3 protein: CASSLNERGGTDTQYF
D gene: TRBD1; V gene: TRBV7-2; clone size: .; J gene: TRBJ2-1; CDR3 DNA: TGTGCCAGCAGCCTGGGGACAGGGTCTGAGCAGTTCTTC; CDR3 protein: CASSLGTGSEQFF
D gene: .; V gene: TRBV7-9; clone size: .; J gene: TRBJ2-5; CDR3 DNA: TGTGCCAGCAGCTACAGGTTCCAAGAGACCCAGTACTTC; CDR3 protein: CASSYRFQETQYF
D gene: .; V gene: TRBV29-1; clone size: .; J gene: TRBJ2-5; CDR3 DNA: TGCAGCGCCATGAAGGCCTCCGGGGAGACCCAGTACTTC; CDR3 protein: CSAMKASGETQYF
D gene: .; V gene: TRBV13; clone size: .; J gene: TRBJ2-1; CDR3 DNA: TGTGCCAGCAGCTTAGGCGGTCCCTACAATGAGCAGTTCTTC; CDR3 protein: CASSLGGPYNEQFF
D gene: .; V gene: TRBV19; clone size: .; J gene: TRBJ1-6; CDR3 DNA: TGTGCCAGTACGGGAATCGGTAATTCACCCCTCCACTTT; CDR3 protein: CASTGIGNSPLHF
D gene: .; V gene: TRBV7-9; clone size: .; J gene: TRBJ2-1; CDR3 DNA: TGTGCCAGCGGAGTATACAATGAGCAGTTCTTC; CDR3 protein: CASGVYNEQFF
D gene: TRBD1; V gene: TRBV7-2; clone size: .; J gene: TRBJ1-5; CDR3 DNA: TGTGCCAGCAGCTTAACCGGGGACAGCAGAAATCAGCCCCAGCATTTT; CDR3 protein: CASSLTGDSRNQPQHF
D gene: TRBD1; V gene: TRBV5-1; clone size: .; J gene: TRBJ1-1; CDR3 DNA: TGCGCCAGTCGGGGACAGGGCACTGAAGCTTTCTTT; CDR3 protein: CASRGQGTEAFF
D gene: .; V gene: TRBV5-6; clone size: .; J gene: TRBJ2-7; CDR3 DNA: TGTGCCAGCAGCTTGGGACATCTCTACGAGCAGTACTTC; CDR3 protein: CASSLGHLYEQYF
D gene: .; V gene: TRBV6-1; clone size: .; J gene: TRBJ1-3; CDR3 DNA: TGTGCCAGCAGTGTAGCGGTCGTACAGTATGGAAACACCATATATTTT; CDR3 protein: CASSVAVVQYGNTIYF
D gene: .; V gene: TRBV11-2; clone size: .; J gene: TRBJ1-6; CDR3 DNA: TGTGCCAGCAGCTTAGTTCAGGGCGGATCACCCCTCCACTTT; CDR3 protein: CASSLVQGGSPLHF
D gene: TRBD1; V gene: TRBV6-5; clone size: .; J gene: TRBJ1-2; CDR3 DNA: TGTGCCAGCATAATGGGACAGGGGGCGGATGGCTACACCTTC; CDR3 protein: CASIMGQGADGYTF
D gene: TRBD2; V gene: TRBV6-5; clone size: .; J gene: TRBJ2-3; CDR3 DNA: TGTGCCAGCAAACGGACTAGCTGGATTCACGATACGCAGTATTTT; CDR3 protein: CASKRTSWIHDTQYF
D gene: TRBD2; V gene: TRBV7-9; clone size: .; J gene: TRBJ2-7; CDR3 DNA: TGTGCCAGCAGCCCCCAAGGTGGGGAGGGGAGGAACGAGCAGTACTTC; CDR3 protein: CASSPQGGEGRNEQYF
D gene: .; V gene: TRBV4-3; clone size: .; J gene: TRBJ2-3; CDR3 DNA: TGCGCCAGCAGCCAAGACAGTAGCACAGATACGCAGTATTTT; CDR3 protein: CASSQDSSTDTQYF
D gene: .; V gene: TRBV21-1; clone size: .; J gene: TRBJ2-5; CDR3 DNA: TGTGCCAGCAGCAAAGTTGGCACCCAAGAGACCCAGTACTTC; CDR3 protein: CASSKVGTQETQYF
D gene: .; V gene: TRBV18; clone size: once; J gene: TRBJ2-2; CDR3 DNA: TGTGCCAGCTCACCGTCACGACAGGCCGGGGGGACCGGGGAGCTGTTTTTT; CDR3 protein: CASSPSRQAGGTGELFF
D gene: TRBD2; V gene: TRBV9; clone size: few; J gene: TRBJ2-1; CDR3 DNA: TGTGCCAGCAGCGCGGGACTAGCGGGTACCTACAATGAGCAGTTCTTC; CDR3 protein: CASSAGLAGTYNEQFF
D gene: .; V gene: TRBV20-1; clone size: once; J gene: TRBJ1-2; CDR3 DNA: TGCAGTGCCCCCCGGGAGGGCTACACCTTC; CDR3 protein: CSAPREGYTF
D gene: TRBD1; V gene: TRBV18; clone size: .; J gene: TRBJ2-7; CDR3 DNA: TGTGCCAGCTCACCTCGACAGGGCACCTACGAGCAGTACTTC; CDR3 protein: CASSPRQGTYEQYF
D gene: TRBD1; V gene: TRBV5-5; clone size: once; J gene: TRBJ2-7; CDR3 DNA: TGTGCCAGCAGCTTATGGCCCGGGACAGGGAGCTACGAGCAGTACTTC; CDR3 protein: CASSLWPGTGSYEQYF
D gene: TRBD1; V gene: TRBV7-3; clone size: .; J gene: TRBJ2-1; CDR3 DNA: TGTGCCAGCAGCTCGACAGGGGGCTATGAGCAGTTCTTC; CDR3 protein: CASSSTGGYEQFF
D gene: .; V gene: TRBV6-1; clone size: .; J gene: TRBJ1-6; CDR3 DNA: TGTGCCAGCAGTTATTTACAGCTAAATTCACCCCTCCACTTT; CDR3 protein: CASSYLQLNSPLHF
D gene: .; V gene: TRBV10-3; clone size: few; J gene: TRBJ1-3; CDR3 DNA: TGTGCCACCCTTAACACCGACTCTGGAAACACCATATATTTT; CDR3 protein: CATLNTDSGNTIYF
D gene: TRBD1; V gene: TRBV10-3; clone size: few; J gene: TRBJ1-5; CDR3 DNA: TGTGCCATCAGCACCGGGACAGGGAGAGATCAGCCCCAGCATTTT; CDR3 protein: CAISTGTGRDQPQHF
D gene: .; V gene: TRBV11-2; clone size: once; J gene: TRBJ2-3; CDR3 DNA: TGTGCCAGCAGCTTAGGGATCTTGGGGGGAAAAGATACGCAGTATTTT; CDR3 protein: CASSLGILGGKDTQYF
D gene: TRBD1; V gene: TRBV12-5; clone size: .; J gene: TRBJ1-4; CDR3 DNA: TGTGCTAGTGGTTCGGGTACAGGGGGTGAAAAACTGTTTTTT; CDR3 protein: CASGSGTGGEKLFF
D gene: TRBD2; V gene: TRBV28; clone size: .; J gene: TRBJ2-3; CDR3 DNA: TGTGCCAGCAGTTCTAGCGGGGGGGTGAATACGCAGTATTTT; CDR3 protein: CASSSSGGVNTQYF
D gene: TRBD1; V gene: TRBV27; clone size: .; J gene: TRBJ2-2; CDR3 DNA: TGTGCCAGCAGGTCCCGAGGGGGCCTAGGCACCGGGGAGCTGTTTTTT; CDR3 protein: CASRSRGGLGTGELFF
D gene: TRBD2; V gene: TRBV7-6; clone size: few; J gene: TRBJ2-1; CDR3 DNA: TGTGCCAGCAGCCGCCCGGGACTAGCATCTTCAAATGAGCAGTTCTTC; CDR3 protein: CASSRPGLASSNEQFF
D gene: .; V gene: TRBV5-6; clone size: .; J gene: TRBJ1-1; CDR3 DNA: TGTGCCAGCAGCTTGGCCGCGGTGGATGAAGCTTTCTTT; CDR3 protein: CASSLAAVDEAFF
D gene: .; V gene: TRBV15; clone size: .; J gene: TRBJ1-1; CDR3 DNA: TGTGCCATCAAACCGGGACACCTGAACACTGAAGCTTTCTTT; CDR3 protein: CAIKPGHLNTEAFF
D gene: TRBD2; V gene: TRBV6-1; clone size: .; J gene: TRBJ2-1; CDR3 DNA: TGTGCCAGCAGTGAAGGACTAGCGGGGGGAAATGAGCAGTTCTTC; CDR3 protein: CASSEGLAGGNEQFF
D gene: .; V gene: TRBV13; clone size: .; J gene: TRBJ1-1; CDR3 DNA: TGTGCCAGCAGCCGCGAGGGGAACACTGAAGCTTTCTTT; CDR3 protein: CASSREGNTEAFF
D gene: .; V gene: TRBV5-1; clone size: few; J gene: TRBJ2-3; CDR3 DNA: TGCGCCAGCAGCTTGGGGGGGGAGAGTACAGATACGCAGTATTTT; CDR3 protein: CASSLGGESTDTQYF
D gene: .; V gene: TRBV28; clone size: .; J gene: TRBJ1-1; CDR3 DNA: TGTGCCAGCAGCTCCCCCTCTGGGCAGGCCAACACTGAAGCTTTCTTT; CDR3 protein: CASSSPSGQANTEAFF
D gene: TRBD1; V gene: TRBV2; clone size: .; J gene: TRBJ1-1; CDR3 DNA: TGTGCCAGCAGTGGGCCGGGACAGGGGACTGAAGCTTTCTTT; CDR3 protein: CASSGPGQGTEAFF
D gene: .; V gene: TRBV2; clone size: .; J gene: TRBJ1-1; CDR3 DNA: TGTGCCAGCAGTGTTTCGGGGGGATGGGCTGAAGCTTTCTTT; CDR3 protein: CASSVSGGWAEAFF
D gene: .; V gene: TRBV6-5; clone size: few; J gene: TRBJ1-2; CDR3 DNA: TGTGCCAGCAGTTACCACGAGGTTAGCTATGGCTACACCTTC; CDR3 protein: CASSYHEVSYGYTF
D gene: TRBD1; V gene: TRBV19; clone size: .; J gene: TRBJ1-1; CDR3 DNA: TGTGCCAGTAGGCCACAGGGGGCGCGCACTGAAGCTTTCTTT; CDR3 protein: CASRPQGARTEAFF
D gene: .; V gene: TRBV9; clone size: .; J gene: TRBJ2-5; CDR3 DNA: TGTGCCAGCAGCGTAACGGTTGGCGGAGCGTTCCAAGAGACCCAGTACTTC; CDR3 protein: CASSVTVGGAFQETQYF
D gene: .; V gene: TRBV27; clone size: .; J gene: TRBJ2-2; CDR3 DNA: TGTGCCAGCAGTTTAAAGTCAGGGGCATGGAACACCGGGGAGCTGTTTTTT; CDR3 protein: CASSLKSGAWNTGELFF
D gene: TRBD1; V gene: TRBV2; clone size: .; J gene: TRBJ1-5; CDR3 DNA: TGTGCCAGCAGCAGAGGACAGGGGAATCAGCCCCAGCATTTT; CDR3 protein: CASSRGQGNQPQHF
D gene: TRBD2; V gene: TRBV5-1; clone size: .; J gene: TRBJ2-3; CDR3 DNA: TGCGCCAGCCAACTAGCGGGGGGTAGCACAGATACGCAGTATTTT; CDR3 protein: CASQLAGGSTDTQYF
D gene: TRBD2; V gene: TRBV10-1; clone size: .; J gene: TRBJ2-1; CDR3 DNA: TGCGCCAGCAGTGTGCAGCGGGGGGACTACAATGAGCAGTTCTTC; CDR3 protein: CASSVQRGDYNEQFF
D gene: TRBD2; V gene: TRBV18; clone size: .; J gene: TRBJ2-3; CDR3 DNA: TGTGCCAGCTCACAACAGAGAGCGGGGGCCCTCACAGATACGCAGTATTTT; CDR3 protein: CASSQQRAGALTDTQYF
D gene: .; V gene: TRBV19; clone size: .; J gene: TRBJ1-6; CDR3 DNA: TGTGCCAGTAGTATCGGGTCTAATTCACCCCTCCACTTT; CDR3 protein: CASSIGSNSPLHF
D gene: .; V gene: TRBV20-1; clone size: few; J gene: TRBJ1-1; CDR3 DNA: TGCAGTGCTCTGGGCGTCAACCGGGCTTTCTTT; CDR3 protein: CSALGVNRAFF
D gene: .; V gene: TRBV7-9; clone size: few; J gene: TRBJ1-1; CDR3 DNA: TGTGCCAGCAGCTTAGGTGGGGGCTGGGCTTTCTTT; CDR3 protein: CASSLGGGWAFF
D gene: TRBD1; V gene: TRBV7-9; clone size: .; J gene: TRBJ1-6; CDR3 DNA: TGTGCCAGCAGCCCTGTGGGACAGCCGAATTCACCCCTCCACTTT; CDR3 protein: CASSPVGQPNSPLHF
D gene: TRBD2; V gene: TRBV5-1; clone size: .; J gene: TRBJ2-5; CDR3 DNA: TGCGCCAGCAGACTCGGACTAGCGGGGCAAGAGACCCAGTACTTC; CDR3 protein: CASRLGLAGQETQYF
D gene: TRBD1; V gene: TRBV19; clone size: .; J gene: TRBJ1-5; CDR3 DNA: TGTGCCAGTAGTTCCGGGACAGTTTATCGTCAGCCCCAGCATTTT; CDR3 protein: CASSSGTVYRQPQHF
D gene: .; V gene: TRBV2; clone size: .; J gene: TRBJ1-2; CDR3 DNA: TGTGCCAGCTCTTTAATCTCCAGGGGCTACACCTTC; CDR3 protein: CASSLISRGYTF